The 4 T cell receptor beta chains listed next were all sequenced from one sample in a study of vaccination effects on CD4 cells after COVID-19. CD4+ T cells were isolated after roughly nine days of culture. The protocol was immunoSEQ multiplex PCR, while the TCRdb copy is restricted to in-frame clones and leaves out a portion. Of around 50,000 clones listed, approximately 65% are singletons. No antigen has been identified for these receptors. Sequenced here: CD4+ T cells from PBMCs cultured without peptide, sampled before COVID-19 vaccination. These receptors came from a human donor who received a COVID-19 vaccine.

This clone was counted a few times. V is TRBV4-1 and J is TRBJ2-4; 10 nucleotides match TRBD1. CDR1 is MGHRA, CDR2 YSYEKL, per germline. The V segment lost 3 bases and the J segment 13 bases; nucleotides outside the gene matches: 12. This CDR3 spans 15 amino acids. The CDR3 nucleotides read TGCGCCAGCAGCCACAAGACAGGGGGCGGGCGGGAACAGTACTTC. It codes for CASSHKTGGGREQYF.

This clone came up a few times. The V and J genes are TRBV28 and TRBJ2-7; tentative D call: TRBD1 (6 bases). The V gene lost 3 bases and the J gene lost 0 bases, with 9 bases spanning the gap. CDR3 length equals 14 residues. Looked up from germline, CDR1 is MDHEN and CDR2 is SYDVKM. In DNA, the CDR3 is TGTGCCAGCAGTTTTATCAGGGGCTCCTACGAGCAGTACTTC. This gives the protein CASSFIRGSYEQYF.

The rearrangement uses TRBV23-1 and TRBJ2-2, with D perhaps TRBD1 or TRBD2 (5 bases each). TRBV23-1 is classed as an ORF, of uncertain function. The V end was cut by 4 bases, the J end by 7 bases, with 19 bases between. The CDR3 is made up of 16 amino acids. CDR3 in amino acids: CASSRQRWGRGGELFF. CDR3 nucleotides: TGCGCCAGCAGTCGCCAACGTTGGGGGAGAGGCGGGGAGCTGTTTTTT.

This clone appeared a single time. The J gene is TRBJ2-5, the V gene TRBV3-1 (or the pseudogene TRBV3-2); D gene ambiguous. Germline lookup yields CDR1 LGHDT and CDR2 YNNKEL (reference sequence). This CDR3 is built from 13 residues. The V end lost 1 base, the J end lost 2 bases, and 5 bases lay between the germline ends. Here the CDR3 DNA reads TGTGCCAGCAGCCAAGGCCCTCAAGAGACCCAGTACTTC. Protein: CASSQGPQETQYF.